A single sample is the source of the 15 T cell receptor beta chains below, sequenced in a study of T cell clonality in common variable immunodeficiency. Method: immunoSEQ multiplex PCR; TCRdb's copy keeps in-frame clones and lacks some. The sample yields tens of thousands of clones, without any singletons. Sequenced sample: peripheral blood mononuclear cells. The source is a person between 18 and 69 years old in good health.

This clone was seen at least ten times. The read ends 3 residues before the CDR3 terminus; that terminus is restored from the germline J gene. This sequence joins TRBV5-1 and TRBJ2-5, with TRBD2 matching 7 bases. The CDR3 contains 14 residues. CDR1 is SGHRS and CDR2 is YFSETQ in the germline V gene. After removal of 8 bases from V and 4 bases from J, the junction contained 11 bases not matched to a gene. The CDR3 loop reads CASNRIPGGETQYF. The sequenced part of the CDR3 DNA is TGCGCCAGTAACCGCATTCCGGGGGGAGAGACC. Full variable domain (missing parts from reference TRBV5-1 and TRBJ2-5): KAGVTQTPRYLIKTRGQQVTLSCSPISGHRSVSWYQQTPGQGLQFLFEYFSETQRNKGNFPGRFSGRQFSNSRSEMNVSTLELGDSALYLCASNRIPGGETQYFGPGTRLLVL.

This clone was seen repeatedly, ten times or more. The CDR3 end falls 3 residues outside the read, so it is completed with the germline J gene. The rearrangement links TRBV7-2 to TRBJ1-3; 8 positions match TRBD1. Per germline, CDR1 SGHTA and CDR2 FQGNSA. V was clipped by 5 bases and J by 5 bases; unmatched bases: 8. This CDR3 is 15 amino acids long. Partial CDR3 DNA: TGTGCCAGCAGCCTTGTTCAGGGGGCCCGAAACACC. It codes for CASSLVQGARNT. The CDR3 as a whole reads CASSLVQGARNTIYF.

This clone was counted ten times or more. Germline is not matched at one junction end, which may reflect a read error. The read halts 3 residues ahead of the CDR3 end, with the missing end drawn from the germline J gene. The chain employs TRBV12-5 and TRBJ1-1; 8 nucleotides align to TRBD1. Germline values: CDR1 LGHNT, CDR2 FRNRAP. This CDR3 comprises 16 residues. The CDR3: CTSGLRTGKTGREAFF. CDR3 bases read: TGTACTAGTGGTTTGAGGACAGGGAAAACAGGGCGGGAA.

This clone was recorded many times. The CDR3 end falls 3 residues outside the read, so it is completed with the germline J gene. This chain links TRBV18 with TRBJ2-1; TRBD2 matches 13 bases. With V trimmed by 3 bases and J by 6 bases, 2 bases remained unmatched. The length of the CDR3 is 15 residues. Germline V gives CDR1 KGHSH, CDR2 LQKENI. CDR3: CASSPGTSGTNEQFF. The covered CDR3 bases are TGTGCCAGCTCACCCGGGACTAGCGGGACCAATGAG.

The table lists this clone with many counts. Coverage ceases 3 residues before the CDR3 finishes, and the germline J gene fills in the end. The rearrangement uses TRBV20-1 and TRBJ2-6; TRBD1 aligns across 8 bases. V lost 6 bases to trimming and J lost 2 bases; unmatched junction nucleotides: 6. Germline V lookup: CDR1 DFQATT, CDR2 SNEGSKA (reference sequence). The CDR3 is 15 residues long. The CDR3 loop is CSATRQGTGANVLTF. The covered CDR3 bases are TGCAGTGCGACCAGACAGGGGACTGGGGCCAACGTC.

This clone was detected many times. Coverage ceases 3 residues before the CDR3 finishes, and the germline J gene fills in the end. The chain couples TRBV2 to TRBJ2-1; D is perhaps TRBD2 (5 bases). The germline V and J ends were trimmed by 9 bases and 6 bases, with 21 bases remaining between them. CDR3 length equals 15 residues. Germline CDR1 is SNHLY and CDR2 is FYNNEI. CDR3 protein: CASQLIGLAANEQFF. The DNA read from the CDR3 is TGTGCCAGTCAGCTTATCGGCCTAGCTGCCAATGAG. The full variable domain, in which reference TRBV2 and TRBJ2-1 provide the parts outside the CDR3, is EPEVTQTPSHQVTQMGQEVILRCVPISNHLYFYWYRQILGQKVEFLVSFYNNEISEKSEIFDDQFSVERPDGSNFTLKIRSTKLEDSAMYFCASQLIGLAANEQFFGPGTRLTVL.

This clone was seen at least ten times. Relative to the germline gene, one junction end is altered; a read error may explain this. Coverage ceases 3 residues before the CDR3 finishes, and the germline J gene fills in the end. The V call is TRBV19, the J call TRBJ1-5; D is ambiguous. This CDR3 comprises 13 residues. CDR1 is LNHDA, CDR2 SQIVND, per germline (reference sequence). This chain's CDR3 is CAISFGVGQPQHF. The covered CDR3 bases are TGTGCCATTAGTTTCGGGGTCGGTCAGCCC.

This clone has ten or more counts. The CDR3 sequence: CASSQGAGAAFF. The DNA read from the CDR3 is TGCGCCAGCAGCCAGGGCGCAGGGGCC. The chain carries TRBV4-1 and TRBJ1-1, with D tentatively TRBD1 (6 bases). Coverage ceases 3 residues before the CDR3 finishes, and the germline J gene fills in the end. CDR1 MGHRA and CDR2 YSYEKL come from the germline V gene. The CDR3 totals 12 residues.

This clone was seen many times. The observed sequence ends 3 residues before the CDR3 terminus, with the missing tail filled in from the germline J gene. This chain uses TRBV7-9 with TRBJ1-1; D is possibly TRBD1 (5 bases). CDR3 size: 12 residues. CDR1 and CDR2 (germline): SEHNR, FQNEAQ (reference sequence). The V end was cut by 5 bases, the J end by 4 bases, with 8 bases between. CDR3 residues: CASSPQGTEAFF. Partial CDR3 DNA: TGTGCCAGCAGCCCTCAGGGCACTGAA. Full variable domain (missing parts from reference TRBV7-9 and TRBJ1-1): DTGVSQNPRHKITKRGQNVTFRCDPISEHNRLYWYRQTLGQGPEFLTYFQNEAQLEKSRLLSDRFSAERPKGSFSTLEIQRTEQGDSAMYLCASSPQGTEAFFGQGTRLTVV.

This clone appeared many times. The CDR3 end is not reached by the read, which stops 3 residues before it; the germline J gene fills it in. The rearrangement links TRBV7-8 to TRBJ2-5, with D unclear. V lost 6 bases, J lost 2 bases, and 19 bases lay in between. Germline V gene lookup returns CDR1 SGHVS and CDR2 FQNEAQ. The CDR3 runs 16 residues. The covered CDR3 bases are TGTGCCAGCAGATCGAAGTGGGCTGGCAAACAAGAGACC. Its translation is CASRSKWAGKQET. In full, the CDR3 is CASRSKWAGKQETQYF.

This clone has at least ten counts. The CDR3 end is not reached by the read, which stops 3 residues before it; the germline J gene fills it in. This chain uses TRBV6-2 or TRBV6-3 with TRBJ2-2; possibly TRBD2 for D (5 bases). V shed 6 bases and J shed 5 bases, with 16 bases lying between them. This CDR3 comprises 15 residues. Germline CDR1 is MNHEY and CDR2 is SVGEGT. The CDR3 sequence: CASSPLKLVTGELFF. The sequenced part of the CDR3 DNA is TGTGCCAGCAGCCCCTTAAAACTAGTGACCGGGGAG.

At least ten counts were recorded for this clone. The CDR3 extends 3 residues past the end of the read, so its final part is completed from the germline J gene. The chain links TRBV7-2 to TRBJ1-6, with 7 bases lining up with TRBD1. The CDR3 consists of 13 residues. Germline V gene data show CDR1 as SGHTA and CDR2 as FQGNSA. CDR3 in amino acids: CASSNTDRLTLHF. The DNA read from the CDR3 is TGTGCCAGCAGCAACACGGACAGGTTAACC.

This clone has a count of ten or more. The read ends 3 residues before the CDR3 terminus; that terminus is restored from the germline J gene. This rearrangement joins TRBV7-3 to TRBJ2-2; 7 bases line up with TRBD1. Trimming took 6 bases from V and 2 from J; bases not matched to a gene: 9. The germline gives CDR1 SGHTA, CDR2 FQGTGA. CDR3 size: 16 residues. CDR3 in amino acids: CASREYGTDNTGELFF. The covered CDR3 bases are TGTGCCAGCAGAGAGTACGGGACAGATAACACCGGGGAG.

In this sample, this clone turned up many times. Read data end 3 residues before the CDR3 end; the end is taken from the germline J gene. The gene calls are TRBV24-1 and TRBJ2-7, with 12 nucleotides matching TRBD2. The CDR3 sequence is 16 residues long. After removal of 4 bases from V and 2 bases from J, the junction contained 5 bases not matched to a gene. Germline-derived CDR1 and CDR2 are KGHDR and SFDVKD. CDR3 sequence reads: CATSDHGLAGTYEQYF. The DNA read from the CDR3 is TGTGCCACCAGTGACCACGGACTAGCGGGAACCTACGAG.

This clone has at least ten counts. The CDR3 end is not reached by the read, which stops 3 residues before it; the germline J gene fills it in. The rearrangement joins TRBV3-1 (or the pseudogene TRBV3-2) to TRBJ2-7, with TRBD2 identical over 14 bases. This CDR3 comprises 19 residues. J was trimmed by 2 bases and V by 4 bases; bases with no gene match: 13. Germline assignment: CDR1 LGHDT and CDR2 YNNKEL (reference sequence). CDR3 sequence: CASSPPRTSGRRLAYEQYF. The DNA read from the CDR3 is TGTGCCAGCAGCCCCCCACGGACTAGCGGGAGGCGACTGGCCTACGAG.